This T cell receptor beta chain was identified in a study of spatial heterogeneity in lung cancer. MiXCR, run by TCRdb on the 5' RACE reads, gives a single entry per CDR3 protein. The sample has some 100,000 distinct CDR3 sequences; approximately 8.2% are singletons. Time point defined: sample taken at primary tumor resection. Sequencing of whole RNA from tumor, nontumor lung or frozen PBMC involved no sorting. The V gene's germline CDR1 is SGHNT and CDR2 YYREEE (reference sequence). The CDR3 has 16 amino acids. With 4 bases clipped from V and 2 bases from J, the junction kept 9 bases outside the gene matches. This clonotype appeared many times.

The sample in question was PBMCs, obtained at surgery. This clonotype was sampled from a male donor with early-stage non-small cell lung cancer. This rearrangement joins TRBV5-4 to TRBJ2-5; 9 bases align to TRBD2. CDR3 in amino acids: CASSPPGSGGQETQYF. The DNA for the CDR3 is TGTGCCAGCAGCCCGCCGGGGAGCGGGGGGCAAGAGACCCAGTACTTC.